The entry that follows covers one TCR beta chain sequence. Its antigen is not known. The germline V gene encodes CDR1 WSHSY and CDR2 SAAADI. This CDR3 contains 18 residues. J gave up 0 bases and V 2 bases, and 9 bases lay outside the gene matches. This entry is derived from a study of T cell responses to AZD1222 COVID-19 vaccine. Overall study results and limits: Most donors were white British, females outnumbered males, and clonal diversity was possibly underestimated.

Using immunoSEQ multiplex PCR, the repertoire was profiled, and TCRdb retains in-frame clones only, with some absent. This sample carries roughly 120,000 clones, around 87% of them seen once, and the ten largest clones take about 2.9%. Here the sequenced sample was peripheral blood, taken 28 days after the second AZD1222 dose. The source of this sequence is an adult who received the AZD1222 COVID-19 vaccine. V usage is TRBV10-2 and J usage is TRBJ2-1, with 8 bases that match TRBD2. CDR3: CASSEPRTSLSSYNEQFF. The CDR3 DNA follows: TGCGCCAGCAGTGAGCCAAGGACTAGCCTGAGCTCCTACAATGAGCAGTTCTTC.